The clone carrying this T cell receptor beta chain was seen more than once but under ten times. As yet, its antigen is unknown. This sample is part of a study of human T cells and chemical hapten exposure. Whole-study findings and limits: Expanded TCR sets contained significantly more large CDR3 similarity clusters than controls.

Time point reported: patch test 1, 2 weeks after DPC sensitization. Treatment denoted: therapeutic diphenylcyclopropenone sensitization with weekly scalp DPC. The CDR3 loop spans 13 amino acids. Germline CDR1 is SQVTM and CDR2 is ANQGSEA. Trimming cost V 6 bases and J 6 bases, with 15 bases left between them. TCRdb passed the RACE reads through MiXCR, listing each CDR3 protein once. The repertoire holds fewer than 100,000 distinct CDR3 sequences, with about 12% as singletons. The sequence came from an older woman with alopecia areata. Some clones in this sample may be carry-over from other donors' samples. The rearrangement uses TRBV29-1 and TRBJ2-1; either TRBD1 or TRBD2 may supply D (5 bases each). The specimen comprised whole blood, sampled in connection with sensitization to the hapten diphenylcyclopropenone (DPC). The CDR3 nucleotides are TGCAGCGTGGTAGGGGACCTGGTCAATGAGCAGTTCTTC. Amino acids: CSVVGDLVNEQFF.